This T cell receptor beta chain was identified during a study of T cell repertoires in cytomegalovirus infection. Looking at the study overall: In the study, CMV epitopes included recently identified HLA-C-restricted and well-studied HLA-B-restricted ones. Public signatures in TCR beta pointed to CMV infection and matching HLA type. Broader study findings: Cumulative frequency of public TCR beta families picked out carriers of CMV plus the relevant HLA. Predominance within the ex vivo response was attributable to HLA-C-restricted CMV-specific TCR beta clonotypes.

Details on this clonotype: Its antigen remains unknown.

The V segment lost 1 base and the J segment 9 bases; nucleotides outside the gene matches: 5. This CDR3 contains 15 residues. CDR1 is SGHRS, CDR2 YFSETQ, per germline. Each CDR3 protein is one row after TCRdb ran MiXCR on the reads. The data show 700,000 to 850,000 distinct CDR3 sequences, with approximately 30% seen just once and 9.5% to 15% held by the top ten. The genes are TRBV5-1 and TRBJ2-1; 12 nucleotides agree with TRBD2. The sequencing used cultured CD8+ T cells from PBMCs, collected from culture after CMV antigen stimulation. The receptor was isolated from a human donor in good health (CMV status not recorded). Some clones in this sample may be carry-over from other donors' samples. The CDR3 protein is CASSLTSGGPPEQFF. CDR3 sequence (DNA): TGCGCCAGCAGCTTGACTAGCGGGGGGCCCCCTGAGCAGTTCTTC.